Following are 8 T cell receptor beta chains from one sample sequenced in a study of blood T cells in healthy people across ages. For the second PCR, which ran for 7 to 11 cycles, a sample-barcoded 5' primer and a J-beta primer mix were used. Using its own MiXCR run on the 5' RACE reads, TCRdb lists one record per CDR3 protein. This table holds about 930,000 distinct CDR3 sequences, 25% to 35% found once. The same specimen was also included in a second study, on T cells of mothers and their children.

Input material: blood. These receptors originate from a woman aged 40-49 years in good health.

This clonotype appeared a few times. The V and J genes are TRBV6-6 and TRBJ1-5; possible D gene TRBD1, 6 bases. Germline values: CDR1 MNHNY, CDR2 SVGAGI (reference sequence). Deletions cut 5 bases from V and 5 bases from J, with 13 bases between. The CDR3 runs to 14 residues. DNA for the CDR3: TGTGCCAGCAGTACCGGACAGCGCGATCAGCCCCAGCATTTT. Its translation is CASSTGQRDQPQHF.

The chain has TRBV7-2 and TRBJ1-4; TRBD1 agrees at 9 bases. Germline loops: CDR1 SGHTA, CDR2 FQGNSA. V shed 4 bases and J 7 bases; nucleotides not matched to a gene: 10. The CDR3 is 16 amino acids. CDR3 in amino acids: CASSSTRTGVGEKLFF. CDR3 in DNA: TGTGCCAGCAGCTCGACCCGGACAGGGGTGGGTGAAAAACTGTTTTTT.

In the case of this clonotype: This may be a read error: a much more frequent sequence differs by one nucleotide. V and J are TRBV5-1 and TRBJ2-3; 9 bases are shared with TRBD2. Germline values: CDR1 SGHRS, CDR2 YFSETQ. CDR3 length equals 20 residues. V shed 1 base, J shed 0 bases, and the junction held 15 bases outside the gene matches. CDR3 sequence: CASSLRISGGNFSSTDTQYF. CDR3 nucleotide sequence: TGCGCCAGCAGCTTGAGGATTAGCGGGGGAAACTTCTCTAGCACAGATACGCAGTATTTT.

The rearrangement links TRBV2 to TRBJ1-6; TRBD1 agrees at 8 bases. Per germline, CDR1 SNHLY and CDR2 FYNNEI. This CDR3 is built from 16 residues. J gave up 5 bases and V 6 bases, and 9 bases lay outside the gene matches. CDR3 sequence: CASRGQAARDNSPLHF. Written as DNA, the CDR3 is TGTGCCAGCAGGGGACAGGCGGCTCGGGATAATTCACCCCTCCACTTT.

This clonotype has at least ten counts. The CDR3 region is CSVDSPGGSYEQYF. In DNA, the CDR3 is TGCAGCGTTGACTCCCCGGGAGGCTCCTACGAGCAGTACTTC. The rearrangement links TRBV29-1 to TRBJ2-7; TRBD2 aligns across 7 bases. Looked up from germline, CDR1 is SQVTM and CDR2 is ANQGSEA. There are 14 residues in the CDR3. The J segment lost 0 bases and the V segment lost 3 bases, leaving 5 bases of the junction unmatched.

Written as DNA, the CDR3 is TGTGCCAGCAGTCGCCGACCGATCGTTGAAGCTTTCTTT. Residues: CASSRRPIVEAFF. The chain employs TRBV28 and TRBJ1-1; D gene ambiguous. Trimming removed 5 bases at V and 7 bases at J, with 14 bases between. The CDR3 is made up of 13 amino acids. The germline gives CDR1 MDHEN, CDR2 SYDVKM.

This rearrangement joins TRBV2 to TRBJ2-1; D possibly matches TRBD1 or TRBD2 (5 bases each). The CDR3 is 14 amino acids. Between the trimmed V and J ends, which lost 3 bases and 4 bases, there was a span of 10 bases. Germline CDR1 reads SNHLY; CDR2 reads FYNNEI. The CDR3 DNA follows: TGTGCCAGCAGTGACGGGACGGATTACAATGAGCAGTTCTTC. It encodes CASSDGTDYNEQFF.

The chain is built from TRBV7-2 and TRBJ2-1; D may correspond to TRBD1 or TRBD2 (5 bases each). Per germline, CDR1 SGHTA and CDR2 FQGNSA. The V gene lost 2 bases and the J gene lost 9 bases, with 20 bases spanning the gap. The CDR3 sequence is 16 residues long. Here the CDR3 reads CTSSLSGHSRRAEQFF. For the CDR3, the DNA is TGTACCAGCAGCTTAAGCGGACACTCCCGTAGGGCTGAGCAGTTCTTC.